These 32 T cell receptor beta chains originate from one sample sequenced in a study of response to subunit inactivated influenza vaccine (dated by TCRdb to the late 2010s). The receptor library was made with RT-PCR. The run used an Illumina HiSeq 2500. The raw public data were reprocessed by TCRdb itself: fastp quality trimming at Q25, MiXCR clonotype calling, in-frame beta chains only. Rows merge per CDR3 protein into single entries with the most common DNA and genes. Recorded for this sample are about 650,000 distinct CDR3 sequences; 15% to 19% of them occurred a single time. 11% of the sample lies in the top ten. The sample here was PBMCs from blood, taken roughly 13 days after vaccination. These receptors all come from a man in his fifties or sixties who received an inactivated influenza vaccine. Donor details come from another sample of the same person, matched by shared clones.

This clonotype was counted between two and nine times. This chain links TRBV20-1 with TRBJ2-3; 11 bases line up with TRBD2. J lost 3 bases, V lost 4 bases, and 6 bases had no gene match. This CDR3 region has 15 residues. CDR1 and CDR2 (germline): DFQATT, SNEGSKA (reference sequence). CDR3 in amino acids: CSAISGGALTDTQYF. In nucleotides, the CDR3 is TGCAGTGCTATTAGCGGGGGGGCCTTGACAGATACGCAGTATTTT.

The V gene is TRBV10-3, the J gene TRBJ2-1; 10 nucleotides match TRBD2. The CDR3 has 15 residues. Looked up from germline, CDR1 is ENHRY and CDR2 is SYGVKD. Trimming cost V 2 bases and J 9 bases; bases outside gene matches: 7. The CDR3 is CAISETLAGDGEQFF. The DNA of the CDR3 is TGTGCCATCAGTGAGACGCTAGCGGGGGACGGTGAGCAGTTCTTC.

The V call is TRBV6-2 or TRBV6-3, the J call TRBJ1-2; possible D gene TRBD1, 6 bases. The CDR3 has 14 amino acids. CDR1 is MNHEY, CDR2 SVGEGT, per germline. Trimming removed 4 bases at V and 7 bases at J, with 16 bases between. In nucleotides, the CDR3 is TGTGCCAGCAGTTCGGCCGGACAGTTGAGTGGCTACACCTTC. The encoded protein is CASSSAGQLSGYTF.

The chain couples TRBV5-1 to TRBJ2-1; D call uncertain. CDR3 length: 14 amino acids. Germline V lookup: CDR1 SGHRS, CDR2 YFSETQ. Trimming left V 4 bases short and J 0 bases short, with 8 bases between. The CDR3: CASSAPSSYNEQFF. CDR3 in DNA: TGCGCCAGCAGCGCTCCGAGCTCCTACAATGAGCAGTTCTTC.

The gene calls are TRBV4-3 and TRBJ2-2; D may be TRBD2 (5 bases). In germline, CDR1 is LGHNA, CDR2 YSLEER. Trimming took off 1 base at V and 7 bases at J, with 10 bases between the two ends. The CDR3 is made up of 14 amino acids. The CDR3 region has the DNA TGCGCCAGCAGCCAAGGGCTAGCTGGCGGGGAGCTGTTTTTT. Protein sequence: CASSQGLAGGELFF.

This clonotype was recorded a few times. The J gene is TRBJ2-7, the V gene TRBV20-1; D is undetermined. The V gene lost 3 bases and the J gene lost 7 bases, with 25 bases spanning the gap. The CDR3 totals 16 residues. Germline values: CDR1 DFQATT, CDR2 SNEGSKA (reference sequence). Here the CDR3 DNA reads TGCAGTGCTAGTCCGGCGGAGTCCGCTACGAACTGGGAGCAGTACTTC. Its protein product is CSASPAESATNWEQYF.

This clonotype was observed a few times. The CDR3 DNA sequence: TGTGCCAGCAGCTTAATGGTCCTTTCCTACGAGCAGTACTTC. Translated, it gives CASSLMVLSYEQYF. The gene calls are TRBV7-2 and TRBJ2-7; D is uncertain. Germline loops: CDR1 SGHTA, CDR2 FQGNSA. The CDR3 is 14 amino acids. V lost 2 bases and J 1 base, leaving 9 bases between the germline ends.

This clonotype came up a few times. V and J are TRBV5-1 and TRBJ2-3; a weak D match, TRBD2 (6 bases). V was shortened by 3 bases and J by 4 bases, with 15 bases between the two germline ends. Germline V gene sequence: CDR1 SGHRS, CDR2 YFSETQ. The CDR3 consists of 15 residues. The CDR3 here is CASSSEGRFADTQYF. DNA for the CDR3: TGCGCCAGCAGCTCGGAGGGCCGGTTTGCAGATACGCAGTATTTT. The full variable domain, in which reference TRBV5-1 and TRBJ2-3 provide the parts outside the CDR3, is KAGVTQTPRYLIKTRGQQVTLSCSPISGHRSVSWYQQTPGQGLQFLFEYFSETQRNKGNFPGRFSGRQFSNSRSEMNVSTLELGDSALYLCASSSEGRFADTQYFGPGTRLTVL.

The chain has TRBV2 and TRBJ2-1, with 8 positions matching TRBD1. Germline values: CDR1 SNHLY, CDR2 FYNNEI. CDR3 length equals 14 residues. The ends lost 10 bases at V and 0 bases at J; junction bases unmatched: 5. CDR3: CATKDRASYNEQFF. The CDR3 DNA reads TGTGCCACAAAGGACAGGGCCTCCTACAATGAGCAGTTCTTC.

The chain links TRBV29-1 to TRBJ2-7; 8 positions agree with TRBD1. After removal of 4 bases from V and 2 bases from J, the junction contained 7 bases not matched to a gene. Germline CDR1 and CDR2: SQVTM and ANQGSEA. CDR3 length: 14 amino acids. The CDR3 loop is CSVAIGQGPYEQYF. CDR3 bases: TGCAGCGTTGCGATAGGACAGGGCCCCTACGAGCAGTACTTC.

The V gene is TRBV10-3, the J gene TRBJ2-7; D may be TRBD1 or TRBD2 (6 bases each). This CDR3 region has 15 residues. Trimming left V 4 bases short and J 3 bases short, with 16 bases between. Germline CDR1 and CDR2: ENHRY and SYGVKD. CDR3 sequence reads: CAISAEGGLRYEQYF. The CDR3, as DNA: TGTGCCATCAGTGCCGAGGGGGGTTTGCGCTACGAGCAGTACTTC.

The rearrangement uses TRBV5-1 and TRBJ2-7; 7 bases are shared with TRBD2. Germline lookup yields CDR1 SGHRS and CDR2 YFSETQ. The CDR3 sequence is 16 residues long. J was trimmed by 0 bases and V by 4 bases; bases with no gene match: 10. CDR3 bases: TGCGCCAGCAGCCCTTCTTTAAGCGGGGTCTCCTACGAGCAGTACTTC. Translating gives CASSPSLSGVSYEQYF.

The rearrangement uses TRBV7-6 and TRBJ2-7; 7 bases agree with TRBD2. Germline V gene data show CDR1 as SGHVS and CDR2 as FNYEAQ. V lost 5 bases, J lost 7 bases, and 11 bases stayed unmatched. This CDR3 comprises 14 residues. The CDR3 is CASSIQTSGGEQYF. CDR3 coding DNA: TGTGCCAGCAGCATTCAGACTTCGGGGGGTGAGCAGTACTTC.

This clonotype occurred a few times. CDR3 amino acids: CASSSYGQGNTEAFF. In DNA, the CDR3 is TGTGCCAGCAGTTCATACGGACAGGGGAACACTGAAGCTTTCTTT. V and J are TRBV12-3 or TRBV12-4 and TRBJ1-1; 8 nucleotides line up with TRBD1. CDR3 length: 15 residues. Unmatched junction bases numbered 5, after V lost 4 bases and J lost 1 base.

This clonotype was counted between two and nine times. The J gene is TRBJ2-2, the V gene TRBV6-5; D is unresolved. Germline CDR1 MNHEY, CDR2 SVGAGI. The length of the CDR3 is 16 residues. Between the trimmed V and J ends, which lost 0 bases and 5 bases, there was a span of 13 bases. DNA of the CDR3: TGTGCCAGCAGTTACTCGGGGAACCCTCGGACCGGGGAGCTGTTTTTT. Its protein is CASSYSGNPRTGELFF.

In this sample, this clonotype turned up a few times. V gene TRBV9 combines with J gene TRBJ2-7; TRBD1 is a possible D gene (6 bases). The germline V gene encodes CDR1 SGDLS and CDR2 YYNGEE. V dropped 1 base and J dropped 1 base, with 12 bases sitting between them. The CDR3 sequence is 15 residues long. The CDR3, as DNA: TGTGCCAGCAGCGTATCTGGGGGCGTTTCCTACGAGCAGTACTTC. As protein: CASSVSGGVSYEQYF.

CDR3 bases: TGTGCCAGCAGTTTGTTACTAGCTGTTGAGACCCAGTACTTC. This sequence encodes CASSLLLAVETQYF. The chain recombines TRBV28 with TRBJ2-5; a possible D gene is TRBD2 (6 bases). CDR1 and CDR2 from the germline V gene are MDHEN and SYDVKM. The CDR3 runs 14 residues. Trimming cost V 3 bases and J 5 bases, with 13 bases left between them.

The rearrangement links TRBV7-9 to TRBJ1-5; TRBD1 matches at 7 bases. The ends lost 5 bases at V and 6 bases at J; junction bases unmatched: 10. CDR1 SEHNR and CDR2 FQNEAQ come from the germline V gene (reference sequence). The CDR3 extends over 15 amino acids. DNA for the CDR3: TGTGCCAGCAGCCCAGTTGACAGGGTCGGTCAGCCCCAGCATTTT. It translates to CASSPVDRVGQPQHF.

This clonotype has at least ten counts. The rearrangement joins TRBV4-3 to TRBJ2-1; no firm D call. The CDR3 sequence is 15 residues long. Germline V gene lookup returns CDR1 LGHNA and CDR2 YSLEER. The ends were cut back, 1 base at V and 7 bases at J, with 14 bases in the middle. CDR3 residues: CASSQVIDTTNEQFF. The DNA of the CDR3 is TGCGCCAGCAGCCAAGTTATCGATACCACAAATGAGCAGTTCTTC.

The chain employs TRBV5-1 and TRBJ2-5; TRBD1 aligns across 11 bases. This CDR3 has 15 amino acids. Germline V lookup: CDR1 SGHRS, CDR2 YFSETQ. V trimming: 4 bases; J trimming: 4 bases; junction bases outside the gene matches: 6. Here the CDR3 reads CASSRGQGEIETQYF. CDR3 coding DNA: TGCGCCAGCAGCCGGGGACAGGGGGAAATAGAGACCCAGTACTTC.

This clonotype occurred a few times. The CDR3 here is CASSLGGVSYNSPLHF. The DNA of the CDR3 is TGTGCCAGCAGCCTGGGTGGGGTGTCCTATAATTCACCCCTCCACTTT. The genes are TRBV12-3 or TRBV12-4 and TRBJ1-6; D unresolved. The CDR3 loop spans 16 amino acids. Trimming shortened V by 6 bases and J by 1 base, and 13 bases separated the two germline ends.

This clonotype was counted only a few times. The CDR3 region is CASSVALRTGSYGYTF. The CDR3 DNA reads TGTGCCAGCAGCGTAGCTCTTAGGACAGGATCCTATGGCTACACCTTC. The V call is TRBV9, the J call TRBJ1-2; 7 bases match TRBD1. V dropped 0 bases and J dropped 4; count of bases not matched to a gene: 9. The CDR3 consists of 16 residues. Germline V gene sequence: CDR1 SGDLS, CDR2 YYNGEE.

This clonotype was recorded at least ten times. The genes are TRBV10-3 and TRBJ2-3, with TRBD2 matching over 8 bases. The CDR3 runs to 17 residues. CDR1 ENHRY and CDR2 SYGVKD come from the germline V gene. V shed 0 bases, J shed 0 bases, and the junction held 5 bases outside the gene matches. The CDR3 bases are TGTGCCATCAGTGAGTCCCCTAGCGGGTCTAGCACAGATACGCAGTATTTT. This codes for CAISESPSGSSTDTQYF.

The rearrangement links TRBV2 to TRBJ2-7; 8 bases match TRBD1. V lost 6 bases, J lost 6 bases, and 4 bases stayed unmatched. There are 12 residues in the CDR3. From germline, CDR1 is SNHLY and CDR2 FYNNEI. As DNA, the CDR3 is TGTGCCAGCAGAGAGGACAGGGTCGAGCAGTACTTC. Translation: CASREDRVEQYF.

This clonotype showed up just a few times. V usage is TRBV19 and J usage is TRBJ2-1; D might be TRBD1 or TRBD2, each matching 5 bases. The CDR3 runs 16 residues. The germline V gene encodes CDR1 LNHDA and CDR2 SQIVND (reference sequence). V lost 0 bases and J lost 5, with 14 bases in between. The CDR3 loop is CASSIDRAADNNEQFF. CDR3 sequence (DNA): TGTGCCAGTAGTATAGATCGGGCAGCGGACAACAATGAGCAGTTCTTC.

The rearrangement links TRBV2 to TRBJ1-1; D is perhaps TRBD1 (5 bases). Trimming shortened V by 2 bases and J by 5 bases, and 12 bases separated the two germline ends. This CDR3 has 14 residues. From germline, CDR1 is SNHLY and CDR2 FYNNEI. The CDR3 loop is CASSEYRGRTEAFF. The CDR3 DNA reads TGTGCCAGCAGTGAATATAGGGGAAGAACTGAAGCTTTCTTT.

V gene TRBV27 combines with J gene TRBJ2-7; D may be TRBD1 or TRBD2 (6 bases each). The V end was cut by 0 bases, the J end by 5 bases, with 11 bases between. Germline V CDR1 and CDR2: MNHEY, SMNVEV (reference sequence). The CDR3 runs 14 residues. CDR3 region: CASSLSGGGHEQYF. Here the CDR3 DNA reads TGTGCCAGCAGTTTATCAGGGGGAGGCCACGAGCAGTACTTC.

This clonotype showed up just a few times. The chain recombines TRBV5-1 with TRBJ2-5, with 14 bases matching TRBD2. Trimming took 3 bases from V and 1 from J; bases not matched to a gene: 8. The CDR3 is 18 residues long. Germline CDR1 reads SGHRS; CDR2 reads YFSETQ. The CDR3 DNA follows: TGCGCCAGCAGCTACAACCCGACTAGCGGGAGGGCCCAAGAGACCCAGTACTTC. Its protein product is CASSYNPTSGRAQETQYF. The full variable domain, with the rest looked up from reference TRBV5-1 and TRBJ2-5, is KAGVTQTPRYLIKTRGQQVTLSCSPISGHRSVSWYQQTPGQGLQFLFEYFSETQRNKGNFPGRFSGRQFSNSRSEMNVSTLELGDSALYLCASSYNPTSGRAQETQYFGPGTRLLVL.

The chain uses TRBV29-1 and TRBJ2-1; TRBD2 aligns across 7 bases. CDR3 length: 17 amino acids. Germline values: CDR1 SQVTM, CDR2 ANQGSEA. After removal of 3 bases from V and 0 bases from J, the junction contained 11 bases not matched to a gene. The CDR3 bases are TGCAGCGTTGACCCTAGCGGAATAGGAGTCTCCTACAATGAGCAGTTCTTC. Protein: CSVDPSGIGVSYNEQFF.

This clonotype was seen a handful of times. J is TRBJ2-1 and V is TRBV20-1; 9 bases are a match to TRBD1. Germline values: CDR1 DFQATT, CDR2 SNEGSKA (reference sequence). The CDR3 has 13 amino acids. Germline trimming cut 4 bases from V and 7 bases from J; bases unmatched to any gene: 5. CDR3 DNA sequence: TGCAGTGCTAACCCGGGACAGGGTAATGAGCAGTTCTTC. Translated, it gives CSANPGQGNEQFF.

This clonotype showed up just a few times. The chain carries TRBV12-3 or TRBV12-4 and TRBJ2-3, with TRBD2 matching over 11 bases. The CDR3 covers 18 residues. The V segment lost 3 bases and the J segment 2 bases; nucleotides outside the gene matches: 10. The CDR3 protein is CASSFSSLAGGSTDTQYF. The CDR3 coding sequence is TGTGCCAGCAGTTTCTCCTCCCTAGCGGGAGGTTCCACAGATACGCAGTATTTT.

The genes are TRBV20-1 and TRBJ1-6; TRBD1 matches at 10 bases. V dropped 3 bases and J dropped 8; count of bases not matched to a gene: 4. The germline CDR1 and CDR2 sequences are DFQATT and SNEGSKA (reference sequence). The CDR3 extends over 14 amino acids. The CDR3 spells CSASPGTGDSPLHF. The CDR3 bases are TGCAGTGCTAGTCCCGGGACAGGGGATTCACCCCTCCACTTT.